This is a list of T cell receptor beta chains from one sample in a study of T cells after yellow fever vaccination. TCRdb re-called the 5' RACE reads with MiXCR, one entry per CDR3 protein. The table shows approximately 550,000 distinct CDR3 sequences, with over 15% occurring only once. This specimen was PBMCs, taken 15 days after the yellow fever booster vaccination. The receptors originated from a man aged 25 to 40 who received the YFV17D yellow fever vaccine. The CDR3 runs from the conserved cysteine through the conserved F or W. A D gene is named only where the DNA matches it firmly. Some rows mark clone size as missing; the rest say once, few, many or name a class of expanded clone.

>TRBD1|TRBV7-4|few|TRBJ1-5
CASSHGTVSNQPQHF
TGTGCCAGCAGCCATGGGACAGTTAGCAATCAGCCCCAGCATTTT
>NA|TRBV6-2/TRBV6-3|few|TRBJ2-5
CASSQTALVETQYF
TGTGCCAGCAGTCAGACAGCTTTGGTAGAGACCCAGTACTTC
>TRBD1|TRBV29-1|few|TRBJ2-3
CSIRGLSTDTQYF
TGCAGCATCAGGGGGTTAAGCACAGATACGCAGTATTTT
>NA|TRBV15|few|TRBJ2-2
CATSSRPGELFF
TGTGCCACCAGCAGTCGTCCCGGGGAGCTGTTTTTT
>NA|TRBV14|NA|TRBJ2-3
CASSQDVRGTQYF
TGTGCCAGCAGCCAAGACGTTAGGGGAACGCAGTATTTT
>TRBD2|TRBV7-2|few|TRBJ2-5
CASSLGLAGDQETQYF
TGTGCCAGCAGCTTAGGCCTAGCGGGAGATCAAGAGACCCAGTACTTC
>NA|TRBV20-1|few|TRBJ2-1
CSARVGIDFDEQFF
TGCAGTGCTAGAGTGGGGATTGATTTTGATGAGCAGTTCTTC
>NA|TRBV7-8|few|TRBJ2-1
CASSLRLGSEQFF
TGTGCCAGCAGCTTAAGGCTTGGCAGTGAGCAGTTCTTC
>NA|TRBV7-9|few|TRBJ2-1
CASSLATGQNEQFF
TGTGCCAGCAGCTTAGCCACAGGGCAAAATGAGCAGTTCTTC
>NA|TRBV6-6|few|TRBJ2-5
CASSYSGTQYF
TGTGCCAGCAGTTACTCTGGGACCCAGTACTTC
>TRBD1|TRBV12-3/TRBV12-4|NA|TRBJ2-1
CASRQGGYEQFF
TGTGCCAGCAGACAGGGGGGTTATGAGCAGTTCTTC
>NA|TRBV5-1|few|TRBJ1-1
CASRPDQNTEAFF
TGCGCCAGCAGACCCGACCAAAACACTGAAGCTTTCTTT
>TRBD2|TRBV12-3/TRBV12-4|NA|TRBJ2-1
CASSLEREVNEQFF
TGTGCCAGCAGTTTGGAGCGGGAGGTAAATGAGCAGTTCTTC
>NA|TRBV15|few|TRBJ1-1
CATSRDLGTEAFF
TGTGCCACCAGCAGAGATCTAGGAACTGAAGCTTTCTTT
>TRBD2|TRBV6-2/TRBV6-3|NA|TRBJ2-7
CASARLAGSYEQYF
TGTGCCAGCGCCCGACTAGCGGGATCCTACGAGCAGTACTTC
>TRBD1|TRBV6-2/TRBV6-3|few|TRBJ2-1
CASSPVGGQGYDEQFF
TGTGCCAGCAGTCCGGTCGGGGGACAGGGTTACGATGAGCAGTTCTTC
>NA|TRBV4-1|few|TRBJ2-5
CASSHSRETQYF
TGCGCCAGCAGCCACTCGCGAGAGACCCAGTACTTC
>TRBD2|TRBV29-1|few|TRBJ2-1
CSVASGGVLYEQFF
TGCAGCGTCGCCTCGGGGGGGGTTTTGTATGAGCAGTTCTTC
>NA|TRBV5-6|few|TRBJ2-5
CASSFAPLAGIGTQYF
TGTGCCAGCAGCTTCGCCCCCCTGGCAGGGATAGGGACCCAGTACTTC
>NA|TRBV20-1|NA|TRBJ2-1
CSAPPTRSYNEQFF
TGCAGTGCTCCCCCGACTAGGTCCTACAATGAGCAGTTCTTC
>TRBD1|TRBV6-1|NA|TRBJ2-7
CASLPGQGFYEQYF
TGTGCCAGCCTTCCGGGACAGGGGTTTTACGAGCAGTACTTC
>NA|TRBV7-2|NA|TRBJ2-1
CASSLLVAQFF
TGTGCCAGCAGCTTATTAGTTGCGCAGTTCTTC
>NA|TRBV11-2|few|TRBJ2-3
CASAVGWAGGADTQYF
TGTGCCAGCGCCGTAGGATGGGCTGGAGGAGCAGATACGCAGTATTTT
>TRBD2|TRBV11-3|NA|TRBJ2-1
CASSPRTSHEQFF
TGTGCCAGCAGCCCGAGGACTAGTCATGAGCAGTTCTTC
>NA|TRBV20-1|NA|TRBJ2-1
CSVAEQFF
TGCAGTGTGGCTGAGCAGTTCTTC
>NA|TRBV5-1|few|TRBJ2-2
CASSTMGIGELFF
TGCGCCAGCAGCACTATGGGGATCGGGGAGCTGTTTTTT
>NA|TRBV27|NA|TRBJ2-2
CASGRETGELFF
TGTGCCAGCGGAAGGGAGACCGGGGAGCTGTTTTTT
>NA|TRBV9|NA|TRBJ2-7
CASSVQSGYEQYF
TGTGCCAGCAGCGTCCAGTCGGGCTACGAGCAGTACTTC
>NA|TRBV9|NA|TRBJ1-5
CASSVGRGGGPQHF
TGTGCCAGCAGCGTCGGACGGGGAGGGGGGCCCCAGCATTTT
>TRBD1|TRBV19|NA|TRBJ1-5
CASSSLTGDSGKNQPQHF
TGTGCCAGTAGCAGCCTTACCGGGGACAGCGGAAAAAATCAGCCCCAGCATTTT
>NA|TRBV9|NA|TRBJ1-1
CASSPSPTTEAFF
TGTGCCAGCAGCCCCTCACCTACCACTGAAGCTTTCTTT
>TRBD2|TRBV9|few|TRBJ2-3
CASSAEGLATYFPDTQYF
TGTGCCAGCAGCGCGGAAGGACTAGCGACCTATTTTCCAGATACGCAGTATTTT
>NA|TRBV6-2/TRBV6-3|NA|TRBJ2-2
CASSYRHNTGELFF
TGTGCCAGCAGTTACAGACATAACACCGGGGAGCTGTTTTTT
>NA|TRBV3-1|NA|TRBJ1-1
CASSQDEGHEAFF
TGTGCCAGCAGCCAAGATGAGGGGCACGAAGCTTTCTTT
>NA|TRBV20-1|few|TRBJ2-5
CSAHEQGFTETQYF
TGCAGTGCCCACGAACAGGGATTTACGGAGACCCAGTACTTC
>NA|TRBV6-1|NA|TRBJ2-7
CASKGNGAGDHEQYF
TGTGCCAGCAAGGGCAATGGGGCAGGGGATCACGAGCAGTACTTC
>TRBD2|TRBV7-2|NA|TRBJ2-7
CASSVLAGVVFYEQYF
TGTGCCAGCAGCGTACTAGCGGGAGTAGTTTTCTACGAGCAGTACTTC
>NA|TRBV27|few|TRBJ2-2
CASSQAGTGPYTGELFF
TGTGCCAGCAGTCAGGCGGGGACCGGCCCTTACACCGGGGAGCTGTTTTTT
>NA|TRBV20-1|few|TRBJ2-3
CSASKGTYTDTQYF
TGCAGTGCTAGTAAGGGGACCTACACAGATACGCAGTATTTT
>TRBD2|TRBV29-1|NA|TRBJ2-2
CSVGGLAGDTGELFF
TGCAGCGTTGGTGGACTAGCGGGAGACACCGGGGAGCTGTTTTTT
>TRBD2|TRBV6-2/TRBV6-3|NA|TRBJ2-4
CAVGRERNIQYF
TGTGCCGTCGGGAGGGAAAGAAACATTCAGTACTTC
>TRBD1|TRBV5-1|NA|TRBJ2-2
CASSDPGGTGELFF
TGCGCCAGCAGCGATCCAGGGGGCACCGGGGAGCTGTTTTTT
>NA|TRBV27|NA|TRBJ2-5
CASSSASRESTQYF
TGTGCCAGCAGTTCCGCCTCCCGGGAATCGACCCAGTACTTC
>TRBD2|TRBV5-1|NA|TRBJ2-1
CASSLSPSGRARYNEQFF
TGCGCCAGCAGCTTGTCCCCTAGCGGGAGGGCCCGTTACAATGAGCAGTTCTTC
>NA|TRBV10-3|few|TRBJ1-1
CAIHSGGGTEAFF
TGTGCCATCCACTCCGGAGGCGGCACTGAAGCTTTCTTT
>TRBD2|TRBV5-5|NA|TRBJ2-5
CASRMGGRETQYF
TGTGCCAGCAGAATGGGAGGGCGCGAGACCCAGTACTTC